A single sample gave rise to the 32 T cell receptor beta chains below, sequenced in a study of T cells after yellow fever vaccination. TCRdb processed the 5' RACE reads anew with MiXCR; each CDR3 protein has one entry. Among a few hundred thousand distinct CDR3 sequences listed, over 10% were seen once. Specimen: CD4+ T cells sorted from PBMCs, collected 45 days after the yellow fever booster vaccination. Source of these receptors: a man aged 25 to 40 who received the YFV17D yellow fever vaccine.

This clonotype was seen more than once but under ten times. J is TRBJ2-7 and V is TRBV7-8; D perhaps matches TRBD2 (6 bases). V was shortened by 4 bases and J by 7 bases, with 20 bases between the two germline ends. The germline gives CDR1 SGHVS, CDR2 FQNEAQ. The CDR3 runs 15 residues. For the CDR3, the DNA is TGTGCCAGCAGCTCCTCCTGGGGAGGCCAATGGGAGCAGTACTTC. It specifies CASSSSWGGQWEQYF.

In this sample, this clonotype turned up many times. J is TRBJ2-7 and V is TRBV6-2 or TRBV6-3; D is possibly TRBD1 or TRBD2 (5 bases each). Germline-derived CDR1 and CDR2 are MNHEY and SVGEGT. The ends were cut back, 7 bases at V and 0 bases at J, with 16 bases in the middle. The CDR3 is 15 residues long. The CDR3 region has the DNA TGTGCCAGCAAGGAAGGGGACGTAATCTCCTACGAGCAGTACTTC. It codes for CASKEGDVISYEQYF.

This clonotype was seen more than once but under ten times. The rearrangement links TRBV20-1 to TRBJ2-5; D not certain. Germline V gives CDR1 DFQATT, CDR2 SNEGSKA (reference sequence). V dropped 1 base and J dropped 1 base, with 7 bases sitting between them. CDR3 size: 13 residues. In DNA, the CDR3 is TGCAGTGCTAGAGTTTACAGCCAAGAGACCCAGTACTTC. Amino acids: CSARVYSQETQYF.

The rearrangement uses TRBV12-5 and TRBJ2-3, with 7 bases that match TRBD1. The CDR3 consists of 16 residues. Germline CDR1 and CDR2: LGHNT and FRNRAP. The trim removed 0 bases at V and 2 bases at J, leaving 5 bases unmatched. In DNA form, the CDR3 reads TGTGCTAGTGGTTTGGTCTGGGGACAGATCACAGATACGCAGTATTTT. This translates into CASGLVWGQITDTQYF.

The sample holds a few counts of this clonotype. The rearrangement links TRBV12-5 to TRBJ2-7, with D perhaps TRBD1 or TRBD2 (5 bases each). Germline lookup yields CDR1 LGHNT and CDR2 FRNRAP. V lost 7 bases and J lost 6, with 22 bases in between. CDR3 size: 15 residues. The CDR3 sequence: CASVPVWDGPGEQYF. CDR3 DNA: TGTGCTAGTGTCCCAGTATGGGACGGGCCTGGCGAGCAGTACTTC.

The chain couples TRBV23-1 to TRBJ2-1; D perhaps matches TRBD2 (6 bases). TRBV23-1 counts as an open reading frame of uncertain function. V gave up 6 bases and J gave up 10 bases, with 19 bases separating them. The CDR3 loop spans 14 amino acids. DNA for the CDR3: TGCGCCAGCAGACCTAATGGGGGGAAAGACGAGCAGTTCTTC. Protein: CASRPNGGKDEQFF.

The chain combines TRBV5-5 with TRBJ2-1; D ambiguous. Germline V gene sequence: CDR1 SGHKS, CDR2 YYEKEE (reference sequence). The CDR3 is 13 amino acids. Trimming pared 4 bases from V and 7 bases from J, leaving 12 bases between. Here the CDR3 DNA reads TGTGCCAGCAGCCCCGATGGCCGAAATGAGCAGTTCTTC. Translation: CASSPDGRNEQFF.

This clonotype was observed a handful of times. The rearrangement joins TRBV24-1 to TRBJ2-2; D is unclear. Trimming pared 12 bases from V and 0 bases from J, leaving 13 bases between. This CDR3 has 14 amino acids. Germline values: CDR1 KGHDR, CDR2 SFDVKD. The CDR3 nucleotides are TGTGCCTCCCTCGGGCCGGCGAACACCGGGGAGCTGTTTTTT. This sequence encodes CASLGPANTGELFF.

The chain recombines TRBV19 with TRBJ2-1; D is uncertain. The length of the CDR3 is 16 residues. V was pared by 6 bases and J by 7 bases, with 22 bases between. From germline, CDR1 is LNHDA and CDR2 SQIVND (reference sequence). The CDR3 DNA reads TGTGCCAGTAGCACCCGTGGTGGCATCTTTGATAATGAGCAGTTCTTC. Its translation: CASSTRGGIFDNEQFF.

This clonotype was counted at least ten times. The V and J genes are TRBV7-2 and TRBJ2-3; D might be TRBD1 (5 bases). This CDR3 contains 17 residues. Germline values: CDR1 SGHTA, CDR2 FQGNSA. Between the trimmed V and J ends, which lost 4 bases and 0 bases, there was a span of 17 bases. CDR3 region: CASSSSRGPSSTDTQYF. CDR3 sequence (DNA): TGTGCCAGCAGCTCTTCTAGGGGCCCCTCTAGCACAGATACGCAGTATTTT.

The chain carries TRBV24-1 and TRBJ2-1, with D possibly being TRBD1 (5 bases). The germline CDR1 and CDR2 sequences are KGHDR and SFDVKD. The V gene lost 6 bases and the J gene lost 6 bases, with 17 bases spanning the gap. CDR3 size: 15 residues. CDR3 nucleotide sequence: TGTGCCACCAGTCCTGGACAAGTAAGCATCAATGAGCAGTTCTTC. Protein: CATSPGQVSINEQFF.

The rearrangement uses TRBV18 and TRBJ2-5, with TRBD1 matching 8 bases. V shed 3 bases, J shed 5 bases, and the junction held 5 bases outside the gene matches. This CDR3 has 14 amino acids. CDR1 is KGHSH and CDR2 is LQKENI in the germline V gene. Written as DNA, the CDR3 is TGTGCCAGCTCACCTTCGACAGGGGTGGAGACCCAGTACTTC. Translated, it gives CASSPSTGVETQYF.

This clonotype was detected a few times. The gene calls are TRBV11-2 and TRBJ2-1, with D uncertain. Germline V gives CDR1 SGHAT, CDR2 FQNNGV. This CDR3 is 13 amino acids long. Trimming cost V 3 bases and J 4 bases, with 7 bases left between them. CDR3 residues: CASSLDHYNEQFF. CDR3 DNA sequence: TGTGCCAGCAGCTTGGACCATTACAATGAGCAGTTCTTC.

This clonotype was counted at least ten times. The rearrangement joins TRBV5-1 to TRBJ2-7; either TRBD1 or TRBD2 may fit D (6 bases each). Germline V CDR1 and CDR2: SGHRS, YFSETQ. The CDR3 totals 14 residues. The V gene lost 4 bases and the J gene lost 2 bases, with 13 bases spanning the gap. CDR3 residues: CASSRGDITYEQYF. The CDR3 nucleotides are TGCGCCAGCAGCCGCGGGGACATAACCTACGAGCAGTACTTC.

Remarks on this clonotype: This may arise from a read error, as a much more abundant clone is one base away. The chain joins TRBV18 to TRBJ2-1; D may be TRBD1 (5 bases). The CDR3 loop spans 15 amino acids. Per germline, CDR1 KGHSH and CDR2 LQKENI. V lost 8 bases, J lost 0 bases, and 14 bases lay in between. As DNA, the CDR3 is TGTGCCAGCCAGTCACAGGCGGCCTCCTACAATGAGCAGTTCTTC. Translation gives CASQSQAASYNEQFF. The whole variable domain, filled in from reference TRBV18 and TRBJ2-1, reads NAGVMQNPRHLVRRRGQEARLRCSPMKGHSHVYWYRQLPEEGLKFMVYLQKENIIDESGMPKERFSAEFPKEGPSILRIQQVVRGDSAAYFCASQSQAASYNEQFFGPGTRLTVL.

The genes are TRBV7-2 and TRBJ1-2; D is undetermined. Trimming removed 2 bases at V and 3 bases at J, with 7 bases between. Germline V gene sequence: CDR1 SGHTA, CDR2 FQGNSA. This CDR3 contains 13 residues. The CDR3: CASSLMGYYGYTF. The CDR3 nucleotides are TGTGCCAGCAGCTTAATGGGTTACTATGGCTACACCTTC.

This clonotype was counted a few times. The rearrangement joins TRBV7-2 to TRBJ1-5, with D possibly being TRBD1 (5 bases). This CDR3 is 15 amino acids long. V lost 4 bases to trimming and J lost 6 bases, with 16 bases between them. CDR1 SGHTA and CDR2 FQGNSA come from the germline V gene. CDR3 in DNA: TGTGCCAGCAGCTCCGGGGCGGCGAATGGTCAGCCCCAGCATTTT. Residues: CASSSGAANGQPQHF.

The CDR3, as DNA: TGTGCCACCACCCCGGACCCAAAATCGAACACCGGGGAGCTGTTTTTT. It is translated as CATTPDPKSNTGELFF. V and J are TRBV10-3 and TRBJ2-2, with no clear D. The CDR3 has 16 residues. Trimming removed 10 bases at V and 0 bases at J, with 18 bases between. Germline V lookup: CDR1 ENHRY, CDR2 SYGVKD.

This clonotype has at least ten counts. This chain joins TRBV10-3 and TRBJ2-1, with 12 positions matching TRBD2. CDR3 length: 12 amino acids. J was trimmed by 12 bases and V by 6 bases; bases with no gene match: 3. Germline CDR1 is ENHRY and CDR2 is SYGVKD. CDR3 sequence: CAIRTSGSGQFF. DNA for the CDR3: TGTGCCATCAGGACTAGCGGGAGCGGGCAGTTCTTC.

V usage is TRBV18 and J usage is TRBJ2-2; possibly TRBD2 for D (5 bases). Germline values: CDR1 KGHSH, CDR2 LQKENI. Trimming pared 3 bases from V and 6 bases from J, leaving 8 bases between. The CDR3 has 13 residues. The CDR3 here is CASSPLAPGELFF. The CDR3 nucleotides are TGTGCCAGCTCACCCCTAGCTCCCGGGGAGCTGTTTTTT. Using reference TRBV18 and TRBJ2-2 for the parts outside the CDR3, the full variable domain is NAGVMQNPRHLVRRRGQEARLRCSPMKGHSHVYWYRQLPEEGLKFMVYLQKENIIDESGMPKERFSAEFPKEGPSILRIQQVVRGDSAAYFCASSPLAPGELFFGEGSRLTVL.

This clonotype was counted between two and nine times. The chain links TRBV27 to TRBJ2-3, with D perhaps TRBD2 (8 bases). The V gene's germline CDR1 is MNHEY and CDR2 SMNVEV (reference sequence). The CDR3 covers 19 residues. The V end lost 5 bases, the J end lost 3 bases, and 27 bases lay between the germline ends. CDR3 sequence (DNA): TGTGCCAGCAGTAGCGGACCCGGGAGGGGGCGAGGGCGGACAGATACGCAGTATTTT. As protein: CASSSGPGRGRGRTDTQYF.

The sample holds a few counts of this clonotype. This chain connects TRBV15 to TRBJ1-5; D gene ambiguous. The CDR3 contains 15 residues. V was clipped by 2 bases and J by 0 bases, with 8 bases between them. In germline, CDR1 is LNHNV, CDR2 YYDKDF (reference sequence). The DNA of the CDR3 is TGTGCCACCAGCAGACTTCTCGGTAGCAATCAGCCCCAGCATTTT. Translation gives CATSRLLGSNQPQHF.

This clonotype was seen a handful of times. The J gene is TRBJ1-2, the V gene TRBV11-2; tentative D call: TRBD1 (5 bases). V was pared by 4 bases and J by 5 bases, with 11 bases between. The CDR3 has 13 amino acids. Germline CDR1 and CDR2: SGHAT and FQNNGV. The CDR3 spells CASSSSGLYGYTF. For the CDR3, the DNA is TGTGCCAGCAGCTCCTCGGGACTTTATGGCTACACCTTC. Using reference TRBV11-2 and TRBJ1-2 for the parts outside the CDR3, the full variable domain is EAGVAQSPRYKIIEKRQSVAFWCNPISGHATLYWYQQILGQGPKLLIQFQNNGVVDDSQLPKDRFSAERLKGVDSTLKIQPAKLEDSAVYLCASSSSGLYGYTFGSGTRLTVV.

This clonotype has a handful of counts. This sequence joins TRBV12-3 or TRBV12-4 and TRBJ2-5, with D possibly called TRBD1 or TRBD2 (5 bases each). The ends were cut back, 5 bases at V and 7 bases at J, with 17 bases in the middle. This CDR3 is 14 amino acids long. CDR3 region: CASSLTEGWGTQYF. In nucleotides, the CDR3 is TGTGCCAGCAGTCTCACCGAGGGGTGGGGGACCCAGTACTTC.

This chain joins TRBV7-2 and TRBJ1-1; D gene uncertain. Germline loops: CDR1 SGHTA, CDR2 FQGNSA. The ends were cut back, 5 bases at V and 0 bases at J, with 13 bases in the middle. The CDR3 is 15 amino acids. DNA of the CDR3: TGTGCCAGCAGCCGAAGTGGGCAGATGAACACTGAAGCTTTCTTT. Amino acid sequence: CASSRSGQMNTEAFF.

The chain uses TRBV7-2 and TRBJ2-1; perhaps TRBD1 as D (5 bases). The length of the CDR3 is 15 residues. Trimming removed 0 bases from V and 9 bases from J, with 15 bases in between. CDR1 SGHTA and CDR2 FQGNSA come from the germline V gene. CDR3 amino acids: CASSLARANIGEQFF. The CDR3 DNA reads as TGTGCCAGCAGCTTAGCCAGGGCGAATATCGGTGAGCAGTTCTTC.

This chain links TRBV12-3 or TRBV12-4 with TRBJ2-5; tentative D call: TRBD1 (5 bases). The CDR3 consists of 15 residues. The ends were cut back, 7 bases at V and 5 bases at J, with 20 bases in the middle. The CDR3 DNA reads TGTGCCAGCATCGACGGGCCTCGCAGGGTTGAGACCCAGTACTTC. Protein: CASIDGPRRVETQYF.

The CDR3 sequence is CSVAGAGNTIYF. CDR3 nucleotide sequence: TGCAGCGTTGCAGGGGCTGGAAACACCATATATTTT. The chain joins TRBV29-1 to TRBJ1-3; weak D call: TRBD1 (6 bases). Trimming took off 4 bases at V and 2 bases at J, with 6 bases between the two ends. This CDR3 has 12 residues. Germline-derived CDR1 and CDR2 are SQVTM and ANQGSEA.

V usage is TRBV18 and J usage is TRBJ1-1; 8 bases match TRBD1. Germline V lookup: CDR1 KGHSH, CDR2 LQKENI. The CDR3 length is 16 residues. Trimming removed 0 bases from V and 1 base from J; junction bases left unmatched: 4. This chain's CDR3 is CASSPPVGQANTEAFF. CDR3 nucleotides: TGTGCCAGCTCACCACCGGTGGGACAGGCGAACACTGAAGCTTTCTTT.

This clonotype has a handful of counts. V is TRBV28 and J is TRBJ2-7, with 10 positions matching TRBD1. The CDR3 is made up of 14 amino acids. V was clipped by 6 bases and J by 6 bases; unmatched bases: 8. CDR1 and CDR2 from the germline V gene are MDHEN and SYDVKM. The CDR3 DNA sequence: TGTGCCAGCAGGCGGACAGGGGGGACTCGCGAGCAGTACTTC. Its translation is CASRRTGGTREQYF.

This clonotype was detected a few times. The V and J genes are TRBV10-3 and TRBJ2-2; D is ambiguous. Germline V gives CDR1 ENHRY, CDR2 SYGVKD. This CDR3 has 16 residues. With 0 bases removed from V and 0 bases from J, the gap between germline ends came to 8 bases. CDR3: CAISESVLANTGELFF. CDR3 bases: TGTGCCATCAGTGAGTCTGTCCTCGCGAACACCGGGGAGCTGTTTTTT.

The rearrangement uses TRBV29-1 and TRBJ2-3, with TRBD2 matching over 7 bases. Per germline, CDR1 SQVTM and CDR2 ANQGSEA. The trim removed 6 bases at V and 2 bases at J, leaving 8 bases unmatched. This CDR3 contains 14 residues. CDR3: CSVDIGDYTDTQYF. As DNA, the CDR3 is TGCAGCGTCGACATTGGGGACTACACAGATACGCAGTATTTT.